The 28 T cell receptor beta chains reported below all come from one sample, sequenced in a study of tumor-infiltrating lymphocytes in primary liver carcinoma. Blood RNA came from unsorted whole blood; germline DNA was also extracted. TCR beta cDNA was made from 400 to 500 ng total RNA with a constant-region primer. A slightly modified ARM-PCR protocol with three nested multiplex PCR rounds produced these TCR beta libraries. Researchers ran the first two PCR rounds for roughly 10 cycles each with TRBV1-TRBV30 forward primers and a C-beta reverse primer. One entry per CDR3 protein results from TCRdb running MiXCR on the multiplex PCR reads. Counted here are 300,000 to 350,000 distinct CDR3 sequences, approximately 65% occurring once; the ten biggest clones make up under 8.5%. The specimen was peripheral blood. Source of these receptors: a man aged 40-49 years with primary liver carcinoma and hepatitis B virus infection.

This clonotype was counted many times. It may be a read error: a sequence one base away is much more abundant. V is TRBV11-3 and J is TRBJ1-1; D is unclear. The CDR3 loop spans 13 amino acids. The germline V gene has CDR1 SGHNT and CDR2 YENEEA. The DNA for the CDR3 is TGTGCCAGCAGCTATAGTAGGTTCACTGAAGCTTCCTTT. As protein: CASSYSRFTEASF.

This chain uses TRBV11-2 with TRBJ2-7; 7 nucleotides agree with TRBD2. J was trimmed by 1 base and V by 5 bases; bases with no gene match: 8. The CDR3 consists of 15 residues. Germline loops: CDR1 SGHAT, CDR2 FQNNGV. As DNA, the CDR3 is TGTGCCAGCAGCCCTGGAGCGGGAACTTCCTACGAGCAGTACTTC. It yields the protein CASSPGAGTSYEQYF.

Comment on this clonotype: A much larger clone sits a single nucleotide away, making a read error possible. The rearrangement uses TRBV16 and TRBJ2-1; D not resolved. V gave up 3 bases and J gave up 2 bases, with 11 bases separating them. The CDR3 spans 15 residues. The germline V gene encodes CDR1 KGHSY and CDR2 FQNENV. The CDR3 sequence: CASSHRTPTYNEQFF. For the CDR3, the DNA is TGTGCCAGCAGCCATCGTACGCCGACCTACAATGAGCAGTTCTTC.

On this clonotype: One junction end disagrees with the germline gene, perhaps due to a read error. This chain uses TRBV5-1 with TRBJ2-3; 11 nucleotides match TRBD2. The germline V gene encodes CDR1 SGHRS and CDR2 YFSETQ. The length of the CDR3 is 17 residues. The CDR3 protein is CASSRTGTSGGTGTQYF. As DNA, the CDR3 is TGCGCCAGCAGCAGGACCGGGACTAGCGGAGGTACAGGTACGCAGTATTTT.

Concerning this clonotype: Germline and junction disagree at one end, which may indicate a read error. The chain combines TRBV5-4 with TRBJ2-7; 7 positions match TRBD2. Germline V CDR1 and CDR2: SGHNT, YYREEE (reference sequence). CDR3 length equals 15 residues. CDR3: CASSLVGSGDYKQYF. The DNA for the CDR3 is TGTGCCAGCAGCTTGGTGGGGTCGGGGGACTACAAGCAGTACTTC.

The chain links TRBV24-1 to TRBJ2-1; D is possibly TRBD2 (7 bases). Trimming removed 8 bases from V and 4 bases from J, with 14 bases in between. Germline assignment: CDR1 KGHDR and CDR2 SFDVKD. The CDR3 has 14 residues. Written as DNA, the CDR3 is TGTGCCACCACAGCGGGACACTCGTACAATGAGCAGTTCTTC. Amino acids: CATTAGHSYNEQFF.

A note on this clonotype: It is likely a read error, because the conserved phenylalanine at the end of the CDR3 is missing. The J gene is TRBJ1-5, the V gene TRBV19; the D is unclear. CDR1 and CDR2 (germline): LNHDA, SQIVND (reference sequence). CDR3 length equals 12 residues. Trimming stripped 3 bases from V and 5 bases from J, with 5 bases between. CDR3 nucleotides: TGTGCCAGTAGTATGGTGGATCAGCCCCAGCATTTG. This gives the protein CASSMVDQPQHL.

The chain links TRBV5-1 to TRBJ2-1; D is unclear. Per the germline V gene, CDR1 is SGHRS and CDR2 is YFSETQ. Between the trimmed V and J ends, which lost 2 bases and 6 bases, there was a span of 9 bases. The CDR3 consists of 13 residues. This chain's CDR3 is CASSFEQSNEQFF. CDR3 coding DNA: TGCGCCAGCAGCTTTGAACAGAGCAATGAGCAGTTCTTC.

CDR3 nucleotide sequence: TGCAGCGTTGAAGATCGGCTAGCGGGAGGTGGGGAGCAGTACTTC. Protein: CSVEDRLAGGGEQYF. This chain uses TRBV29-1 with TRBJ2-7; 11 bases align to TRBD2. The V gene end was trimmed by 0 bases and the J gene end by 7 bases; junction bases not matched to a gene: 8. This CDR3 is 15 amino acids long. CDR1 is SQVTM and CDR2 is ANQGSEA in the germline V gene.

This clonotype is a singleton in its sample. One end of the junction does not line up with germline, which may come from a read error. The CDR3 reads CASRAGPSSASYTF. CDR3 nucleotides: TGCGCCAGCAGAGCTGGCCCGTCGTCTGCGAGCTACACCTTC. This sequence joins TRBV11-2 and TRBJ1-2; D not resolved. CDR3 length: 14 residues. Germline-derived CDR1 and CDR2 are SGHAT and FQNNGV. The variable domain in full, completed from reference TRBV11-2 and TRBJ1-2, reads EAGVAQSPRYKIIEKRQSVAFWCNPISGHATLYWYQQILGQGPKLLIQFQNNGVVDDSQLPKDRFSAERLKGVDSTLKIQPAKLEDSAVYLCASRAGPSSASYTFGSGTRLTVV.

This clonotype was seen just once. V is TRBV5-1 and J is TRBJ2-5; TRBD2 matches at 7 bases. This CDR3 region has 18 residues. Trimming at V came to 4 bases and at J to 7 bases, leaving 22 bases not matched to a gene. Germline V CDR1 and CDR2: SGHRS, YFSETQ. The CDR3, as DNA: TGCGCCAGCAGCCTAGGACTGACGACTAGCTGGGAATTAGGGACCCAGTACTTC. Protein: CASSLGLTTSWELGTQYF.

The gene calls are TRBV29-1 and TRBJ1-1; 7 positions agree with TRBD1. Trimming at V came to 3 bases and at J to 6 bases, leaving 10 bases not matched to a gene. Germline assignment: CDR1 SQVTM and CDR2 ANQGSEA. The CDR3 is made up of 14 amino acids. The CDR3 reads CSVDRGQSTAEAFF. The DNA for the CDR3 is TGCAGCGTTGATAGGGGACAGAGCACCGCTGAAGCTTTCTTT.

This clonotype has at least ten counts. This chain connects TRBV6-1 to TRBJ1-6; no clear D. Trimming removed 6 bases at V and 4 bases at J, with 10 bases between. CDR1 is MNHNS, CDR2 SASEGT, per germline. The CDR3 is 14 residues long. CDR3 residues: CASRATIYNSPLHF. CDR3 in DNA: TGTGCCAGCAGAGCAACTATTTATAATTCACCCCTCCACTTT.

As regards this clonotype: The junction and the germline gene differ at one end; a read error may be behind it. This sequence joins TRBV11-2 and TRBJ2-3; 8 bases align to TRBD1. CDR1 is SGHAT, CDR2 FQNNGV, per germline. The CDR3 extends over 16 amino acids. The CDR3 spells CTSSSRTGTITDTRYF. CDR3 coding DNA: TGTACCAGCAGCTCACGGACAGGGACAATCACAGATACGCGGTATTTT. The entire variable domain, with the rest obtained from reference TRBV11-2 and TRBJ2-3, is as follows: EAGVAQSPRYKIIEKRQSVAFWCNPISGHATLYWYQQILGQGPKLLIQFQNNGVVDDSQLPKDRFSAERLKGVDSTLKIQPAKLEDSAVYLCTSSSRTGTITDTRYFGPGTRLTVL.

This clonotype came up many times. The chain links TRBV12-3 or TRBV12-4 to TRBJ2-7; tentative D call: TRBD1 (6 bases). This CDR3 is built from 14 residues. V lost 3 bases, J lost 6 bases, and 15 bases lay in between. CDR3 DNA sequence: TGTGCCAGCAGTTTCAGGGGTGCCGTTGGCGAGCAGTACTTC. Translating it yields CASSFRGAVGEQYF.

Ten or more counts support this clonotype. The chain recombines TRBV4-1 with TRBJ2-1; no clear D gene. Trimming pared 3 bases from V and 6 bases from J, leaving 15 bases between. The CDR3 has 15 residues. Germline V CDR1 and CDR2: MGHRA, YSYEKL. The CDR3 loop is CASSQILEKTNEQFF. The DNA for the CDR3 is TGCGCCAGCAGCCAGATTCTGGAAAAGACCAATGAGCAGTTCTTC.

This clonotype appeared once. This chain uses TRBV12-3 or TRBV12-4 with TRBJ1-2; weak D call: TRBD1 (6 bases). Trimming pared 3 bases from V and 10 bases from J, leaving 30 bases between. The CDR3 consists of 18 residues. The CDR3 DNA is TGTGCCAGCAGTTTTCGAGACCCCCCTAAACAGGGAAAGGGTGTCTACACCTTC. As protein: CASSFRDPPKQGKGVYTF.

At least ten counts were recorded for this clonotype. This sequence joins TRBV29-1 and TRBJ2-5; TRBD1 matches 9 bases. The CDR3 runs to 15 residues. With V trimmed by 4 bases and J by 1 base, 7 bases remained unmatched. Germline V gene data show CDR1 as SQVTM and CDR2 as ANQGSEA. CDR3 in amino acids: CSVASQGAGQETQYF. The CDR3 nucleotides read TGCAGCGTTGCGTCACAGGGGGCTGGCCAAGAGACCCAGTACTTC.

For this clonotype: A single base separates this from a much larger clone, so it may be a read error. The V and J genes are TRBV29-1 and TRBJ1-1; weak D call: TRBD1 (6 bases). The length of the CDR3 is 13 residues. Germline CDR1 is SQVTM and CDR2 is ANQGSEA. The CDR3 DNA sequence: TGCAGCGCGGGGGCAGCCATGAACACTGAAGCTTGCTTT. Its protein product is CSAGAAMNTEACF.

Worth noting for this clonotype: A junction boundary mismatches the germline segment, possibly from a read error. The rearrangement uses TRBV11-1 and TRBJ2-5; no clear D. The CDR3 covers 12 residues. From germline, CDR1 is SGHAT and CDR2 FQDESV (reference sequence). The chain's CDR3 is CASSFDRETRYF. The DNA for the CDR3 is TGTGCCAGCAGCTTTGACCGCGAGACCCGGTACTTC.

CDR3 bases: TGCGCCAGCAGCTTAAACGAGGTCGGCGAGCAGTACTTC. It translates to CASSLNEVGEQYF. J is TRBJ2-7 and V is TRBV5-1; D is uncertain. The germline V gene encodes CDR1 SGHRS and CDR2 YFSETQ. Deletions cut 2 bases from V and 6 bases from J, with 12 bases between. The length of the CDR3 is 13 residues.

The table lists this clonotype with a count of one. As the CDR3 is not closed by the conserved phenylalanine or tryptophan, this likely results from a read error. The rearrangement joins TRBV28 to TRBJ2-3; 7 nucleotides align to TRBD1. The CDR3 totals 14 residues. After removal of 6 bases from V and 4 bases from J, the junction contained 7 bases not matched to a gene. CDR1 is MDHEN, CDR2 SYDVKM, per germline. In nucleotides, the CDR3 is TGTGCCAGCAGCCCCGGGACAGTTCCAGATACGCAGTATATT. This gives the protein CASSPGTVPDTQYI.

In regard to this clonotype: The CDR3 does not end in the conserved phenylalanine or tryptophan, so this is likely a read error. The chain recombines TRBV11-2 with TRBJ2-1; the D is unclear. The CDR3 is 16 residues long. From germline, CDR1 is SGHAT and CDR2 FQNNGV. CDR3 coding DNA: TGTGTCAGCAGCCCATATACATCTTACCAAGACAATGAGCAGTTCTCC. Translated, it gives CVSSPYTSYQDNEQFS.

This clonotype occurred many times. V and J are TRBV11-2 and TRBJ1-3; possibly TRBD1 for D (5 bases). Trimming took 5 bases from V and 3 from J, leaving 11 bases between them. This CDR3 region has 14 residues. The germline gives CDR1 SGHAT, CDR2 FQNNGV. The CDR3, as DNA: TGTGCCAGCAGCCCCACAGGTGATGGAAACACCATATATTTT. Translation gives CASSPTGDGNTIYF. The whole variable domain, filled in from reference TRBV11-2 and TRBJ1-3, reads EAGVAQSPRYKIIEKRQSVAFWCNPISGHATLYWYQQILGQGPKLLIQFQNNGVVDDSQLPKDRFSAERLKGVDSTLKIQPAKLEDSAVYLCASSPTGDGNTIYFGEGSWLTVV.

J is TRBJ2-7 and V is TRBV10-2; no clear D. Germline assignment: CDR1 WSHSY and CDR2 SAAADI. The CDR3 contains 14 residues. Trimming removed 2 bases at V and 9 bases at J, with 17 bases between. The CDR3 reads CASSEEVAAYGQYF. The CDR3 DNA is TGCGCCAGCAGTGAGGAGGTGGCTGCCTATGGGCAGTACTTC.

The rearrangement joins TRBV12-3 or TRBV12-4 to TRBJ2-1, with 14 bases fitting TRBD2. The CDR3 contains 16 residues. Germline trimming cut 5 bases from V and 2 bases from J; bases unmatched to any gene: 2. CDR3 sequence (DNA): TGTGCCAGCAGTATGGGACTAGCGGGGGCCTACAATGAGCAGTTCTTC. Translated: CASSMGLAGAYNEQFF.

The CDR3 DNA reads TGTGCCAGCAACGGCGGGAGGCCCGGGGAGCAGTTCTTC. Its translation is CASNGGRPGEQFF. The rearrangement links TRBV28 to TRBJ2-1; 8 positions match TRBD2. This CDR3 has 13 residues. Germline V gives CDR1 MDHEN, CDR2 SYDVKM. V dropped 7 bases and J dropped 10; count of bases not matched to a gene: 9.

In regard to this clonotype: A much larger clone lies one base from this, so it may be a read error. The chain couples TRBV11-1 to TRBJ2-1; 14 bases agree with TRBD2. J gave up 7 bases and V 5 bases, and 10 bases lay outside the gene matches. Germline values: CDR1 SGHAT, CDR2 FQDESV (reference sequence). This CDR3 has 17 amino acids. The CDR3 is CASSLGLAGEVENEQFF. The DNA for the CDR3 is TGTGCCAGCAGCCTGGGACTAGCGGGAGAAGTTGAGAATGAGCAGTTCTTC.